This paragraph covers one T cell receptor (beta chain) sequence. Assay: immunoSEQ multiplex PCR; the TCRdb copy retains only in-frame clones and omits some. Here the sample spans 300,000 or so clones, about 89% being singletons. V was shortened by 0 bases and J by 1 base, with 6 bases between the two germline ends. The germline CDR1 and CDR2 sequences are LNHNV and YYDKDF (reference sequence). CDR3 length: 14 residues. This record comes from a study of blood T cell repertoires in COVID-19. Background on the study: PBMCs, B-cell-depleted T cells, or T cells provided the cDNA or gDNA that made up the material.

The chain employs TRBV15 and TRBJ2-5; the D is unclear. The sequencing input was peripheral blood. This clonotype originated in a man aged 18 to 30 who had recovered from COVID-19. CDR3 in amino acids: CATSRDNIQETQYF. CDR3 DNA sequence: TGTGCCACCAGCAGAGATAACATCCAAGAGACCCAGTACTTC. Using reference TRBV15 and TRBJ2-5 for the parts outside the CDR3, the full variable domain is DAMVIQNPRYQVTQFGKPVTLSCSQTLNHNVMYWYQQKSSQAPKLLFHYYDKDFNNEADTPDNFQSRRPNTSFCFLDIRSPGLGDTAMYLCATSRDNIQETQYFGPGTRLLVL.